A single sample is the source of the 18 T cell receptor beta chains below, sequenced in a study of blood T cell repertoires in COVID-19. The assay was immunoSEQ multiplex PCR, and TCRdb's table has in-frame clones only and misses some. Seen here are roughly 150,000 clones, roughly 91% observed once, and the top ten hold about 2.1%. The material sequenced was peripheral blood. These receptors were obtained from a man aged 50 to 60 who had recovered from COVID-19.

V gene TRBV5-4 combines with J gene TRBJ1-2; D not resolved. The CDR3 length is 12 residues. The germline CDR1 and CDR2 sequences are SGHNT and YYREEE (reference sequence). Trimming shortened V by 1 base and J by 7 bases, and 8 bases separated the two germline ends. The CDR3 is CASSLPTGGYTF. The CDR3 DNA reads as TGTGCCAGCAGCTTGCCTACGGGTGGCTACACCTTC.

This clone was seen only once. The chain combines TRBV6-5 with TRBJ1-1; D might be TRBD1 (5 bases). This CDR3 is 14 amino acids long. Germline V lookup: CDR1 MNHEY, CDR2 SVGAGI. V was cut by 5 bases and J by 0 bases, with 10 bases left in between. For the CDR3, the DNA is TGTGCCAGCAGTACTGACAGCTTGAACACTGAAGCTTTCTTT. The encoded protein is CASSTDSLNTEAFF.

The chain recombines TRBV12-3 or TRBV12-4 with TRBJ2-7, with a possible D match to TRBD2 (5 bases). V was pared by 5 bases and J by 6 bases, with 8 bases between. This CDR3 has 11 residues. The CDR3 DNA sequence: TGTGCCAGCAGTATTGCGGGCGAGCAGTACTTC. Encoded protein: CASSIAGEQYF.

The chain uses TRBV19 and TRBJ2-2; D remains ambiguous. Germline V gene lookup returns CDR1 LNHDA and CDR2 SQIVND (reference sequence). V lost 7 bases, J lost 6 bases, and 12 bases lay in between. The CDR3 loop spans 13 amino acids. The CDR3 DNA reads TGTGCCAGTACCTCTCAGATGGCCGGGGAGCTGTTTTTT. Protein sequence: CASTSQMAGELFF.

This chain connects TRBV7-2 to TRBJ2-7; 7 bases align to TRBD1. The ends lost 5 bases at V and 4 bases at J; junction bases unmatched: 8. Germline V gene data show CDR1 as SGHTA and CDR2 as FQGNSA. The CDR3 extends over 14 amino acids. CDR3 DNA sequence: TGTGCCAGCAGCCCCCCGGGACAGTATTACGAGCAGTACTTC. Protein sequence: CASSPPGQYYEQYF.

This chain joins TRBV9 and TRBJ1-2, with 9 bases fitting TRBD1. Germline CDR1 and CDR2: SGDLS and YYNGEE. V shed 5 bases, J shed 5 bases, and the junction held 10 bases outside the gene matches. The CDR3 is made up of 15 amino acids. CDR3 bases: TGTGCCAGCAGTAAGTCCGGGACAGGGCAGTATGGCTACACCTTC. Its translation is CASSKSGTGQYGYTF.

The gene calls are TRBV19 and TRBJ2-6; D is unresolved. Germline values: CDR1 LNHDA, CDR2 SQIVND (reference sequence). Trimming removed 9 bases from V and 0 bases from J, with 12 bases in between. This CDR3 contains 15 residues. CDR3 DNA: TGTGCCAGCCGGATAGAGCGCTCTGGGGCCAACGTCCTGACTTTC. It specifies CASRIERSGANVLTF.

The chain uses TRBV18 and TRBJ2-7; TRBD1 is a possible D gene (6 bases). Germline CDR1 KGHSH, CDR2 LQKENI. Trimming left V 6 bases short and J 2 bases short, with 11 bases between. This CDR3 comprises 13 residues. The CDR3 region has the DNA TGTGCCAGCTCGCCTGACAGGACCTACGAGCAGTACTTC. It yields the protein CASSPDRTYEQYF. The full variable domain, with the rest looked up from reference TRBV18 and TRBJ2-7, is NAGVMQNPRHLVRRRGQEARLRCSPMKGHSHVYWYRQLPEEGLKFMVYLQKENIIDESGMPKERFSAEFPKEGPSILRIQQVVRGDSAAYFCASSPDRTYEQYFGPGTRLTVT.

The chain joins TRBV9 to TRBJ1-1, with a possible D match to TRBD1 (5 bases). Trimming took off 4 bases at V and 5 bases at J, with 18 bases between the two ends. Germline loops: CDR1 SGDLS, CDR2 YYNGEE. The CDR3 contains 15 residues. The CDR3 protein is CASSPTWGVGTEAFF. The DNA for the CDR3 is TGTGCCAGCAGCCCGACGTGGGGGGTGGGGACTGAAGCTTTCTTT.

The chain couples TRBV12-3 or TRBV12-4 to TRBJ2-5; D not resolved. Deletions cut 5 bases from V and 4 bases from J, with 5 bases between. The CDR3 is made up of 11 amino acids. CDR3 DNA: TGTGCCAGCAGTCCTCTAGAGACCCAGTACTTC. Its protein is CASSPLETQYF.

This clone has more than one count but fewer than ten. The chain joins TRBV11-2 to TRBJ1-1; D not certain. The CDR3 has 15 amino acids. V was pared by 4 bases and J by 4 bases, with 16 bases between. Germline lookup yields CDR1 SGHAT and CDR2 FQNNGV. DNA of the CDR3: TGTGCCAGCAGCTCGGGAATTCGAGGCGGCACTGAAGCTTTCTTT. Protein sequence: CASSSGIRGGTEAFF.

This clone was found once. The chain couples TRBV5-6 to TRBJ2-3; D possibly corresponds to TRBD1 (6 bases). Germline CDR1 is SGHDT and CDR2 is YYEEEE. CDR3 length: 14 amino acids. V lost 0 bases and J lost 5, with 10 bases in between. CDR3: CASSLGQVLDTQYF. Here the CDR3 DNA reads TGTGCCAGCAGCTTGGGACAGGTCTTAGATACGCAGTATTTT.

The genes are TRBV11-2 and TRBJ2-3; tentatively, D is TRBD1 (5 bases). From germline, CDR1 is SGHAT and CDR2 FQNNGV. CDR3 size: 14 residues. V was trimmed by 5 bases and J by 3 bases, leaving 12 bases between them. This chain's CDR3 is CASSTSRVTDTQYF. The CDR3 DNA reads TGTGCCAGCAGCACCTCCAGGGTAACAGATACGCAGTATTTT.

Worth noting for this clone: A junction end diverges from the germline sequence, so it may reflect a read error. The chain employs TRBV6-5 and TRBJ1-2, with D possibly being TRBD1 (6 bases). This CDR3 region has 16 residues. CDR1 MNHEY and CDR2 SVGAGI come from the germline V gene. CDR3 sequence reads: CTSSFRDTGPHYGYTF. In DNA form, the CDR3 reads TGTACCAGCAGTTTTCGGGACACCGGTCCACACTACGGCTACACCTTC.

This clone was recorded only once. The rearrangement uses TRBV6-5 and TRBJ1-1; D unresolved. CDR1 is MNHEY, CDR2 SVGAGI, per germline. The ends were cut back, 5 bases at V and 1 base at J, with 11 bases in the middle. CDR3 size: 14 residues. The CDR3 DNA reads as TGTGCCAGCAGTCCTTACCGGGGGAACACTGAAGCTTTCTTT. Translating it yields CASSPYRGNTEAFF.

Points on this clone: The DNA is left out, because the CDR3 cannot be placed on it with certainty; the CDR3 is given as TCRdb lists it. This chain links TRBV21-1 with TRBJ2-3; the table calls TRBD2, which could not be checked here. TRBV21-1 is noted as a pseudogene. 19 amino acids form the CDR3, both terminal residues included. The CDR3 sequence: CASSTNGEVAGGATDTQYF.

The V gene is TRBV7-2, the J gene TRBJ2-1; D unresolved. In germline, CDR1 is SGHTA, CDR2 FQGNSA. V shed 4 bases and J shed 1 base, with 14 bases lying between them. The length of the CDR3 is 16 residues. DNA for the CDR3: TGTGCCAGCAGCTACCGCCAGACTGTTTCCTACAATGAGCAGTTCTTC. It codes for CASSYRQTVSYNEQFF.

The V and J genes are TRBV6-5 and TRBJ1-2, with TRBD1 matching 10 bases. V lost 7 bases, J lost 8 bases, and 4 bases stayed unmatched. The CDR3 length is 12 residues. CDR1 and CDR2 (germline): MNHEY, SVGAGI. CDR3 DNA: TGTGCCAGCACCCAGACAGGGGGCGGCTACACCTTC. Its protein is CASTQTGGGYTF.